The rows below give T cell receptor beta chains drawn from one sample of a study of cytomegalovirus exposure and HLA in healthy donors. TCRdb keeps only in-frame clones here, not all; method: immunoSEQ multiplex PCR. Of 80,000 or so clones listed, about 80% are singletons. Input material: PBMCs. Source of these receptors: a man in his fifties or sixties in good health and CMV-seropositive. CDR3s leave out the opening cysteine and the closing phenylalanine or tryptophan.

cdr3_length j_call v_call cdr3_aa
11 TRBJ1-2 TRBV7-9 ASSRTGNYGYT
11 NA TRBV7-9 ASSFQDSYEQY
9 TRBJ2-3 TRBV5-4 GTGTPDTQY
13 TRBJ2-1 TRBV29-1 SVDRLAGGYNEQF
12 TRBJ2-7 TRBV4-1 ASSTTGQPYEQY
13 TRBJ2-1 TRBV9 ASSVQGGPWEEQF
13 TRBJ2-7 TRBV7-9 ASSLVGLTAHEQY
15 TRBJ2-1 TRBV7-3 ASSSPLSGSSYNEQF
11 TRBJ1-1 TRBV27 ASRSPGSVKAF
12 TRBJ2-5 TRBV19 ASSRGQVQQTQY
13 TRBJ1-5 TRBV30 AWSIGESSNQPQH
10 TRBJ1-2 TRBV7-9 SSSPGPSGYT
16 TRBJ2-1 TRBV21-1 ASSKGTSGSGSYNEQF
15 TRBJ1-4 TRBV19 ASSIDSVPAPGEKLF
14 TRBJ2-1 TRBV5-1 ASSLGGRGSYNEQF
13 TRBJ2-3 TRBV7-2 ASSLAGNPTDTQY
15 TRBJ2-1 TRBV11-3 ASSPMGRERTYNEQF
12 TRBJ1-5 TRBV19 ASSRQGVSRPQH
14 TRBJ2-5 TRBV4-1 ASSQDRGLSQETQY
14 TRBJ2-3 TRBV7-2 ASSVASGQITDTQY
12 TRBJ1-2 TRBV5-1 ASSLGQGPYGYT
11 TRBJ2-7 TRBV14 ASSPDAGEEQY
11 TRBJ1-1 TRBV6-5 ASSSQRDTEAF
12 TRBJ1-4 TRBV18 ASSARDSNEKLF
12 TRBJ1-1 TRBV11-2 ASGWGAMNTEAF
12 TRBJ1-6 TRBV5-8 ASSFRTGNSPLH
12 TRBJ2-1 TRBV7-2 ASSYLAGANEQF
12 TRBJ1-1 TRBV5-6 ASSPQTLNTEAF
12 TRBJ2-4 TRBV18 ASSRGDKQNSQY
13 TRBJ2-3 TRBV19 ASTQRQGSTDTQY
13 TRBJ2-7 TRBV7-3 ASSPKGGSIYEQY
17 TRBJ2-7 TRBV7-9 ASSLGSSGRLLSSYEQY
16 TRBJ2-2 TRBV19 ASSDPGGGFQWAGELF
14 TRBJ2-1 TRBV5-1 ASSSSLAGAYNEQF
11 TRBJ1-1 TRBV18 ASSDSLGAEAF
12 TRBJ2-3 TRBV7-9 ASSLSGSLDTQY
12 TRBJ2-3 TRBV30 AWRGTASTDTQY
11 TRBJ2-7 TRBV11-3 ASASLRIYEQY
10 TRBJ1-1 TRBV21-1 ASSSSDREAF
12 NA TRBV19 ASSERAETYEQY
15 TRBJ2-1 TRBV4-1 ASSQEGRREGRDEQF
12 TRBJ2-1 TRBV11-2 ASSLELLANEQF
12 TRBJ1-5 TRBV5-1 ASSSGQGNQPQH
12 TRBJ2-1 TRBV9 ANEGQSSYNEQF
11 TRBJ2-1 TRBV4-1 ASRRTGDNEQF
14 TRBJ1-3 TRBV7-9 SVIGGTGGPGNTIY
14 TRBJ2-7 TRBV5-5 ASSLGLVTGSYEQY
10 TRBJ2-1 TRBV28 ASSFEDNEQF
13 TRBJ1-5 TRBV10-2 ASSDSARALRSQH
11 TRBJ1-2 TRBV27 ASRPGGNYGYT